The 29 T cell receptor beta chains reported below all come from one sample, sequenced in a study of blood T cell repertoires in COVID-19. This table comes from immunoSEQ multiplex PCR, and its TCRdb copy is limited to in-frame clones, with some not included. Of about 41,000 clones listed, about 83% were seen once; the top ten hold around two fifths. Sequenced input: peripheral blood. Receptors were obtained from a woman older than 75 with active or convalescent COVID-19.

V and J are TRBV4-3 and TRBJ1-6; TRBD1 aligns across 10 bases. V was clipped by 0 bases and J by 5 bases; unmatched bases: 4. The CDR3 length is 17 residues. CDR1 and CDR2 (germline): LGHNA, YSLEER. DNA of the CDR3: TGCGCCAGCAGCCAAGAAGGGGACAGGGGTAATAATTCACCCCTCCACTTT. Translation: CASSQEGDRGNNSPLHF.

The chain joins TRBV5-5 to TRBJ1-3, with TRBD1 as a possible D gene (5 bases). Trimming removed 5 bases from V and 7 bases from J, with 16 bases in between. The CDR3 consists of 14 residues. Germline lookup yields CDR1 SGHKS and CDR2 YYEKEE (reference sequence). The CDR3 loop is CASRGGSGGNTIYF. The CDR3 DNA reads TGTGCCAGCAGGGGGGGTTCCGGAGGGAACACCATATATTTT.

The rearrangement links TRBV27 to TRBJ2-1; D uncertain. CDR3 length: 13 amino acids. Germline assignment: CDR1 MNHEY and CDR2 SMNVEV (reference sequence). V lost 7 bases and J lost 5, with 12 bases in between. CDR3 sequence (DNA): TGTGCCAGCACCCCAGCGACCAACAATGAGCAGTTCTTC. Translation gives CASTPATNNEQFF.

The V and J genes are TRBV4-2 and TRBJ2-7; the match to TRBD1 covers 10 bases. CDR1 is LGHNA, CDR2 YNFKEQ, per germline. Trimming took 0 bases from V and 2 from J; bases not matched to a gene: 7. The CDR3 has 17 amino acids. The CDR3 DNA reads TGTGCCAGCAGCCAAGACCCCGGGACAGGGGTAACCTACGAGCAGTACTTC. Protein: CASSQDPGTGVTYEQYF.

The V gene is TRBV19, the J gene TRBJ1-1; TRBD1 agrees at 8 bases. V shed 4 bases and J 5 bases; nucleotides not matched to a gene: 3. The CDR3 is 13 residues long. CDR1 is LNHDA, CDR2 SQIVND, per germline (reference sequence). Here the CDR3 reads CASSTGQVTEAFF. CDR3 DNA sequence: TGTGCCAGTAGTACGGGACAGGTGACTGAAGCTTTCTTT.

The chain recombines TRBV28 with TRBJ1-2; 12 bases are shared with TRBD1. The CDR3 length is 18 residues. With V trimmed by 5 bases and J by 4 bases, 14 bases remained unmatched. Germline V gene data show CDR1 as MDHEN and CDR2 as SYDVKM. CDR3 residues: CASSDRDRGLQSTYGYTF. As DNA, the CDR3 is TGTGCCAGCAGTGACCGGGACAGGGGGCTTCAAAGTACCTATGGCTACACCTTC.

The rearrangement joins TRBV2 to TRBJ1-2, with D maybe TRBD1 (5 bases). The germline V gene encodes CDR1 SNHLY and CDR2 FYNNEI. The CDR3 covers 17 residues. V was trimmed by 6 bases and J by 4 bases, leaving 24 bases between them. The CDR3 nucleotides are TGTGCCAGCAGCCCCCAAGTTAGGGGAACAGGCCCCTATGGCTACACCTTC. Protein: CASSPQVRGTGPYGYTF.

This clone occurred a few times. The chain is built from TRBV3-1 (or the pseudogene TRBV3-2) and TRBJ2-1; 8 bases match TRBD2. CDR1 LGHDT and CDR2 YNNKEL come from the germline V gene (reference sequence). V shed 3 bases, J shed 5 bases, and the junction held 6 bases outside the gene matches. This CDR3 has 15 amino acids. The CDR3 is CASSQTSERHNEQFF. Written as DNA, the CDR3 is TGTGCCAGCAGCCAGACTAGCGAACGACACAATGAGCAGTTCTTC.

The V gene is TRBV19, the J gene TRBJ1-3, with D possibly being TRBD1 (5 bases). The CDR3 extends over 14 amino acids. Germline values: CDR1 LNHDA, CDR2 SQIVND (reference sequence). V dropped 5 bases and J dropped 0 bases, with 8 bases sitting between them. This CDR3 reads CASSAGLSGNTIYF. The CDR3 DNA sequence: TGTGCCAGTAGTGCAGGGCTCTCTGGAAACACCATATATTTT.

This clone appeared a single time. The chain is built from TRBV5-1 and TRBJ2-1, with D perhaps matching TRBD2 (6 bases). This CDR3 has 16 residues. CDR1 is SGHRS and CDR2 is YFSETQ in the germline V gene. Deletions cut 0 bases from V and 7 bases from J, with 17 bases between. CDR3 protein: CASSLAPSAGYNEQFF. The CDR3 DNA follows: TGCGCCAGCAGCTTGGCACCGTCGGCGGGGTATAATGAGCAGTTCTTC.

The chain carries TRBV27 and TRBJ1-1; D perhaps matches TRBD1 (5 bases). V dropped 5 bases and J dropped 0 bases, with 10 bases sitting between them. Germline assignment: CDR1 MNHEY and CDR2 SMNVEV (reference sequence). The CDR3 totals 14 residues. The CDR3 reads CASSPWTMNTEAFF. Written as DNA, the CDR3 is TGTGCCAGCAGTCCGTGGACAATGAACACTGAAGCTTTCTTT.

This chain connects TRBV19 to TRBJ2-7; TRBD2 agrees at 11 bases. CDR1 and CDR2 from the germline V gene are LNHDA and SQIVND (reference sequence). V was clipped by 6 bases and J by 0 bases; unmatched bases: 4. The CDR3 has 15 residues. CDR3 in amino acids: CASREGLAGSYEQYF. The DNA for the CDR3 is TGTGCCAGTAGGGAAGGACTAGCGGGCTCCTACGAGCAGTACTTC.

The chain carries TRBV21-1 and TRBJ2-1; TRBD2, the table's D call, lacks a check against the DNA. TRBV21-1 is an annotated pseudogene. There are 17 residues in the CDR3. The CDR3, as DNA: TGTGCCAGCAGCAAGGGCCGGGAGAGGATAGGCAACAATGAGCAGTTCTTC. Translation: CASSKGRERIGNNEQFF.

The chain joins TRBV27 to TRBJ2-3; D unresolved. Germline CDR1 is MNHEY and CDR2 is SMNVEV (reference sequence). The V end was cut by 0 bases, the J end by 2 bases, with 9 bases between. This CDR3 contains 15 residues. CDR3 sequence (DNA): TGTGCCAGCAGTTTATCTACTAACCCCACAGATACGCAGTATTTT. Translation gives CASSLSTNPTDTQYF.

V usage is TRBV6-5 and J usage is TRBJ1-1; 9 bases are a match to TRBD1. CDR1 MNHEY and CDR2 SVGAGI come from the germline V gene. The CDR3 consists of 15 residues. Trimming took 6 bases from V and 1 from J; bases not matched to a gene: 6. The chain's CDR3 is CASSAMGQGNTEAFF. The CDR3 DNA is TGTGCCAGCAGCGCAATGGGACAGGGGAACACTGAAGCTTTCTTT.

The chain carries TRBV6-5 and TRBJ2-5; 8 bases match TRBD1. Germline trimming cut 6 bases from V and 5 bases from J; bases unmatched to any gene: 8. CDR1 and CDR2 from the germline V gene are MNHEY and SVGAGI. This CDR3 is built from 14 residues. The CDR3 is CASRSGQGRETQYF. As DNA, the CDR3 is TGTGCCAGCAGATCTGGACAGGGCAGGGAGACCCAGTACTTC.

This clone was detected once. The chain joins TRBV5-8 to TRBJ2-3; tentatively, D is TRBD2 (6 bases). V lost 0 bases and J lost 5, with 13 bases in between. Germline V gene sequence: CDR1 SGHTS, CDR2 YDEGEE. The CDR3 has 15 residues. This chain's CDR3 is CASSLVGQGLDTQYF. CDR3 DNA: TGTGCCAGCAGCTTGGTCGGGCAGGGACTAGATACGCAGTATTTT.

The rearrangement joins TRBV6-2 or TRBV6-3 to TRBJ2-1; TRBD2 matches at 11 bases. Germline-derived CDR1 and CDR2 are MNHEY and SVGEGT. The CDR3 covers 19 residues. Unmatched junction bases numbered 17, after V lost 7 bases and J lost 3 bases. CDR3: CASTPETSGEMSVYNEQFF. In DNA form, the CDR3 reads TGTGCCAGCACCCCCGAGACTAGCGGGGAGATGTCTGTCTACAATGAGCAGTTCTTC.

This chain connects TRBV7-3 to TRBJ2-1; 7 bases are a match to TRBD1. Germline V gives CDR1 SGHTA, CDR2 FQGTGA. V was clipped by 5 bases and J by 1 base; unmatched bases: 8. This CDR3 has 16 residues. DNA of the CDR3: TGTGCCAGCAGCCAAGGGGGCAGGGGGTCCTACAATGAGCAGTTCTTC. This codes for CASSQGGRGSYNEQFF.

The chain carries TRBV12-3 or TRBV12-4 and TRBJ2-3; 8 bases map to TRBD2. Trimming at V came to 7 bases and at J to 10 bases, leaving 7 bases not matched to a gene. CDR3 size: 12 residues. CDR3 amino acids: CASTSPGGPQYF. The DNA of the CDR3 is TGTGCCAGCACCTCACCGGGAGGGCCGCAGTATTTT.

This chain links TRBV18 with TRBJ2-7; D uncertain. V was clipped by 0 bases and J by 0 bases, with 3 bases between them. The CDR3 is 13 residues long. CDR1 and CDR2 from the germline V gene are KGHSH and LQKENI. This CDR3 is CASSPPSSYEQYF. The CDR3 DNA reads as TGTGCCAGCTCACCACCTAGCTCCTACGAGCAGTACTTC.

This clone came up a few times. CDR3: CASSRRTGEKLFF. Written as DNA, the CDR3 is TGTGCCAGCAGCCGCCGGACTGGTGAAAAACTGTTTTTT. The chain couples TRBV7-9 to TRBJ1-4; D call uncertain. Germline V gene data show CDR1 as SEHNR and CDR2 as FQNEAQ (reference sequence). There are 13 residues in the CDR3. The V gene lost 5 bases and the J gene lost 7 bases, with 11 bases spanning the gap.

The genes are TRBV3-1 (or the pseudogene TRBV3-2) and TRBJ1-3, with a tentative D call TRBD1 (5 bases). CDR3 size: 15 residues. The germline V gene has CDR1 LGHDT and CDR2 YNNKEL (reference sequence). Trimming left V 3 bases short and J 0 bases short, with 9 bases between. The CDR3 coding sequence is TGTGCCAGCAGCCAGGAACAGGTCTCTGGAAACACCATATATTTT. Amino acids: CASSQEQVSGNTIYF.

The gene calls are TRBV6-5 and TRBJ1-5, with 7 bases matching TRBD1. Germline CDR1 and CDR2: MNHEY and SVGAGI. The CDR3 covers 14 residues. V trimming: 6 bases; J trimming: 1 base; junction bases outside the gene matches: 3. As DNA, the CDR3 is TGTGCCAGCAGAGCGACAGGGAGCAATCAGCCCCAGCATTTT. This gives the protein CASRATGSNQPQHF.

The chain links TRBV28 to TRBJ2-3, with D perhaps matching TRBD2 (6 bases). The CDR3 length is 14 residues. The germline V gene encodes CDR1 MDHEN and CDR2 SYDVKM. V was cut by 3 bases and J by 3 bases, with 10 bases left in between. Here the CDR3 reads CASSFGGMTDTQYF. CDR3 bases: TGTGCCAGCAGTTTCGGGGGTATGACAGATACGCAGTATTTT.

The J gene is TRBJ2-5, the V gene TRBV6-6, with 9 bases aligning to TRBD2. There are 16 residues in the CDR3. The V segment lost 5 bases and the J segment 5 bases; nucleotides outside the gene matches: 12. The germline V gene encodes CDR1 MNHNY and CDR2 SVGAGI (reference sequence). This CDR3 is CASSPESGRRYETQYF. CDR3 coding DNA: TGTGCCAGCAGTCCCGAGAGCGGGAGGCGATATGAGACCCAGTACTTC.

Written as DNA, the CDR3 is TGTGCCAGCAGCATGTTTATGCACATGAACACTGAAGCTTTCTTT. Translated, it gives CASSMFMHMNTEAFF. The V gene is TRBV5-5, the J gene TRBJ1-1; D gene uncertain. This CDR3 is built from 15 residues. CDR1 SGHKS and CDR2 YYEKEE come from the germline V gene (reference sequence). V lost 4 bases to trimming and J lost 0 bases, with 13 bases between them.

The chain has TRBV6-5 and TRBJ1-1; 7 bases map to TRBD1. The CDR3 runs 15 residues. V gave up 7 bases and J gave up 0 bases; unmatched junction bases: 8. Germline V gene sequence: CDR1 MNHEY, CDR2 SVGAGI. The CDR3 spells CASTPRTGMNTEAFF. CDR3 coding DNA: TGTGCCAGCACCCCCCGGACAGGCATGAACACTGAAGCTTTCTTT.

This chain uses TRBV7-2 with TRBJ2-5; D is perhaps TRBD2 (6 bases). CDR1 is SGHTA and CDR2 is FQGNSA in the germline V gene. This CDR3 is built from 15 residues. V lost 4 bases and J lost 4, with 16 bases in between. The CDR3 DNA reads TGTGCCAGCAGCTCATCAGGAGGAGGGTCAGAGACCCAGTACTTC. Translated, it gives CASSSSGGGSETQYF.